This TCR beta chain was found in a study of regulatory T cells in long-lasting Graves disease. Whole-study findings and limits: Repertoires from persistent disease leaned toward TRBV28, TRBJ1-2 and TRBJ2-5.

Concerning this clonotype itself: Its antigen remains unknown.

Time point given: persistent/refractory GD, antithyroid drugs over 5 years with positive TRAb. PBMC RNA was the source of the TCR library. In this cohort, patients came from an endocrinology department located in Xi'an, China. Combining iRepertoire HTBI primers with Arm-PCR of CDR3 regions, the authors built TCR beta libraries. One entry per CDR3 protein, called by TCRdb with MiXCR from the multiplex PCR reads. The sample lists about 660,000 distinct CDR3 sequences; about 30% were seen once. V was cut by 6 bases and J by 0 bases, with 23 bases left in between. Germline assignment: CDR1 SQVTM and CDR2 ANQGSEA. This CDR3 region has 17 residues.

Sample: peripheral blood mononuclear cells (PBMCs), taken when the disease was refractory, from a patient treated with antithyroid drugs. This TCR was sampled from a female donor with Graves disease. This sequence joins TRBV29-1 and TRBJ1-1; D is unresolved. CDR3 protein: CSVGQVVRLSMNTEAFF. CDR3 bases: TGCAGCGTAGGGCAGGTGGTACGTCTTTCGATGAACACTGAAGCTTTCTTT.